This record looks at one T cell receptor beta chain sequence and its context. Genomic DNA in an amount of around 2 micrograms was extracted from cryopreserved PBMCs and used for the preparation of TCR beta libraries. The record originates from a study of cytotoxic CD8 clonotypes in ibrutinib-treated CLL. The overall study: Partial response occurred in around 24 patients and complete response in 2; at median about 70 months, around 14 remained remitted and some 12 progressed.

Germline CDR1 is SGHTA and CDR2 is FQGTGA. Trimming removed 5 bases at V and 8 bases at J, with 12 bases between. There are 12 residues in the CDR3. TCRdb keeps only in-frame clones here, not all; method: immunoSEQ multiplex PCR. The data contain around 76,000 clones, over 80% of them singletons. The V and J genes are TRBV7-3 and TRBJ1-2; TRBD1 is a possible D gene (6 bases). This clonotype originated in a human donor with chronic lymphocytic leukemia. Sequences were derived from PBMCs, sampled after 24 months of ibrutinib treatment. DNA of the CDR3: TGTGCCAGCAGCCCGACAGGTAGGGGCTACACCTTC. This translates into CASSPTGRGYTF.